The rows below give T cell receptor delta chains drawn from one sample of a study of gamma-delta T cells after stem cell transplantation. With CATT, TCRdb re-called clones from the RT-PCR reads. The sample records about 6,500 delta-chain clones, around 25% being singletons. Specimen: gamma-delta T cells. These receptors came from a human donor. It is not recorded whose cells these are; they may come from a transplant donor. CDR3s include the opening cysteine and the closing phenylalanine or tryptophan. Each record gives: D gene, J gene, clone size, V gene, CDR3 DNA, CDR3 protein. The D gene is left open where the match is weak. Some rows have no size entry. The others give once, few or many, or a class for an expanded clone.

d_call: TRDD3; j_call: TRDJ1; clone_size: few; v_call: TRDV2; cdr3_nt: TGTGCCTGTGACACCTCCTTCCTCGGGAATCTGGGGGATACAAGATACAAGAGGTTCGATAAACTCATCTTT; cdr3_aa: CACDTSFLGNLGDTRYKRFDKLIF
d_call: TRDD3; j_call: TRDJ1; clone_size: medium-sized; v_call: TRDV2; cdr3_nt: TGTGCCTGTGACACCGTACTGGGGGATACGAGGGACACCGATAAACTCATCTTT; cdr3_aa: CACDTVLGDTRDTDKLIF
d_call: TRDD3; j_call: TRDJ1; clone_size: medium-sized; v_call: TRDV2; cdr3_nt: TGTGCCTGTGAAGAACTGGGGAATAAGGGGTCCGATAAACTCATCTTT; cdr3_aa: CACEELGNKGSDKLIF
d_call: TRDD3; j_call: TRDJ3; clone_size: few; v_call: TRDV2; cdr3_nt: TGTGCCTGTGAACACGTACTGGGGGATACGCCGAGCTCCTGGGACACCCGACAGATGTTTTTC; cdr3_aa: CACEHVLGDTPSSWDTRQMFF
d_call: TRDD3; j_call: TRDJ1; clone_size: -; v_call: TRDV3; cdr3_nt: TGTGCCTTCTCCCGATTAAGGGGGATAAAAGCGACCGATAAACTCATCTTT; cdr3_aa: CAFSRLRGIKATDKLIF
d_call: TRDD3; j_call: TRDJ1; clone_size: -; v_call: TRDV2; cdr3_nt: TGTGCCTGTGACACCGTGGTAAAGACTGGGGGGAACACCGATAAACTCATCTTT; cdr3_aa: CACDTVVKTGGNTDKLIF
d_call: TRDD3; j_call: TRDJ1; clone_size: medium-sized; v_call: TRDV2; cdr3_nt: TGTGCCTGTGACCCCTTACTGGGGGATACGTACACCGATAAACTCATCTTT; cdr3_aa: CACDPLLGDTYTDKLIF
d_call: TRDD2; j_call: TRDJ1; clone_size: few; v_call: TRDV1; cdr3_nt: TGTGCTCTTGGGGAACTGCTTTGGCCTTCCTACGAGGTGGGGGCCGGTGGGTACACCGATAAACTCATCTTT; cdr3_aa: CALGELLWPSYEVGAGGYTDKLIF
d_call: TRDD3; j_call: TRDJ1; clone_size: few; v_call: TRAV29/DV5; cdr3_nt: TGTGCAGCAAGCGGGGACGCTGGGGGATGGAGTAAACTCATCTTT; cdr3_aa: CAASGDAGGWSKLIF
d_call: -; j_call: TRDJ1; clone_size: medium-sized; v_call: TRDV2; cdr3_nt: TGTGCCTGTGACACCCTGGGGATCGGCACCGATAAACTCATCTTT; cdr3_aa: CACDTLGIGTDKLIF
d_call: TRDD3; j_call: TRDJ3; clone_size: few; v_call: TRDV1; cdr3_nt: TGTGCTCTTGGGAATCTTCTGCTTCCGCGTACTGGGGGATACCTCCTGGGATCCTGGGACACCCGACAGATGTTTTTC; cdr3_aa: CALGNLLLPRTGGYLLGSWDTRQMFF
d_call: TRDD3; j_call: TRDJ1; clone_size: large; v_call: TRDV2; cdr3_nt: TGTGCCTGTGACCAGATGGGGGGGATACATCCCGATAAACTCATCTTT; cdr3_aa: CACDQMGGIHPDKLIF
d_call: TRDD3; j_call: TRDJ1; clone_size: medium-sized; v_call: TRDV2; cdr3_nt: TGTGCCTGTGACCCACTGGGGGCCCCGGGCCTGGATGGGGGACTCATCTTT; cdr3_aa: CACDPLGAPGLDGGLIF
d_call: TRDD3; j_call: TRDJ1; clone_size: few; v_call: TRDV2; cdr3_nt: TGTGCCTGTGACACCATACTGGGGGATACGCGGGGACCTAAGAGCAACACCGATAAACTCATCTTT; cdr3_aa: CACDTILGDTRGPKSNTDKLIF
d_call: TRDD3; j_call: TRDJ1; clone_size: -; v_call: TRDV2; cdr3_nt: TGTGCCTGTGACACCTTACTGGGGGAACCTTTTTACACCGATAAACTCATCTTT; cdr3_aa: CACDTLLGEPFYTDKLIF
d_call: TRDD3; j_call: TRDJ3; clone_size: -; v_call: TRDV2; cdr3_nt: TGTGCCTGTGACGAATCTGGGGGTCGCAACTCCTGGGACACCCGACAGATGTTTTTC; cdr3_aa: CACDESGGRNSWDTRQMFF
d_call: TRDD3; j_call: TRDJ3; clone_size: few; v_call: TRDV2; cdr3_nt: TGTGCCTGTGACACAGGCTGGGGGACCTGGGACACCCGACAGATGTTTTTC; cdr3_aa: CACDTGWGTWDTRQMFF
d_call: -; j_call: TRDJ1; clone_size: -; v_call: TRAV38-2/DV8; cdr3_nt: TGTGCTTATAGGAGCGCGGGGGTTATAACCCGGAGCGATAAACTCATCTTT; cdr3_aa: CAYRSAGVITRSDKLIF
d_call: TRDD3; j_call: TRDJ3; clone_size: medium-sized; v_call: TRDV2; cdr3_nt: TGTGCCTGTGACCGTACTGGGGGATACGCGTCGTGGGACACCCGACAGATGTTTTTC; cdr3_aa: CACDRTGGYASWDTRQMFF
d_call: -; j_call: TRDJ1; clone_size: medium-sized; v_call: TRDV2; cdr3_nt: TGTGCCTGTGACCCCCTTGTGGTACGCTCCGATAAACTCATCTTT; cdr3_aa: CACDPLVVRSDKLIF
d_call: TRDD3; j_call: TRDJ1; clone_size: -; v_call: TRDV2; cdr3_nt: TGTGCCTGTGACACTGTAGAGCGCTCGGAACTGGGGGATACTTGGTACACCGATAAACTCATCTTT; cdr3_aa: CACDTVERSELGDTWYTDKLIF
d_call: TRDD3; j_call: TRDJ1; clone_size: few; v_call: TRDV2; cdr3_nt: TGTGCCTGTGAAGCTATTGGGGGAACCGATAAACTCATCTTT; cdr3_aa: CACEAIGGTDKLIF
d_call: TRDD3; j_call: TRDJ1; clone_size: medium-sized; v_call: TRDV2; cdr3_nt: TGTGCCTGTGACTTACTGGGGGATAAGGGAAAACTCATCTTT; cdr3_aa: CACDLLGDKGKLIF
d_call: TRDD3; j_call: TRDJ1; clone_size: few; v_call: TRDV2; cdr3_nt: TGTGCCTGTGACGCCGTACTGGGGGATACGCAAGACACCGATAAACTCATCTTT; cdr3_aa: CACDAVLGDTQDTDKLIF
d_call: -; j_call: TRDJ1; clone_size: medium-sized; v_call: TRDV2; cdr3_nt: TGTGCCTGTGAAGGGCTGGGGATGGAGGGGACCGATAAACTCATCTTT; cdr3_aa: CACEGLGMEGTDKLIF
d_call: TRDD3; j_call: TRDJ3; clone_size: medium-sized; v_call: TRDV2; cdr3_nt: TGTGCCTGTGATTCTTACTGGGGGACCATGCCCCCCTCCTGGGACACCCGACAGATGTTTTTC; cdr3_aa: CACDSYWGTMPPSWDTRQMFF
d_call: TRDD3; j_call: TRDJ1; clone_size: few; v_call: TRDV2; cdr3_nt: TGTGCCTGTGATAAACTGGGGACCCAAGGGGACACCGATAAACTCATCTTT; cdr3_aa: CACDKLGTQGDTDKLIF